Listed here are 24 T cell receptor beta chains from one sample, sequenced in a study of cytomegalovirus exposure and HLA in healthy donors. The PCR ran on 60 Vbeta and 13 Jbeta primers. The protocol was immunoSEQ multiplex PCR, while the TCRdb copy is restricted to in-frame clones and leaves out a portion. The table includes roughly 73,000 clones, about 80% detected once. Sample: PBMCs. All receptors derive from a man aged 35 to 55 in good health and CMV-seronegative.

In this sample, this clone turned up a few times. The chain couples TRBV7-3 to TRBJ2-6, with D hard to call. This CDR3 contains 14 residues. The V end was cut by 4 bases, the J end by 4 bases, with 8 bases between. Germline CDR1 SGHTA, CDR2 FQGTGA. The CDR3 sequence: CASSSPLGANVLTF. CDR3 coding DNA: TGTGCCAGCAGCTCCCCGTTGGGGGCCAACGTCCTGACTTTC.

The chain couples TRBV10-3 to TRBJ2-7; TRBD1 aligns across 7 bases. From germline, CDR1 is ENHRY and CDR2 SYGVKD. The CDR3 runs to 13 residues. V was clipped by 7 bases and J by 2 bases; unmatched bases: 5. CDR3: CAITGTEAYEQYF. The CDR3 DNA sequence: TGTGCCATCACTGGGACAGAAGCCTACGAGCAGTACTTC.

The chain links TRBV4-1 to TRBJ2-2, with D possibly being TRBD1 (6 bases). Germline V gene lookup returns CDR1 MGHRA and CDR2 YSYEKL. This CDR3 has 16 residues. Trimming pared 1 base from V and 3 bases from J, leaving 12 bases between. CDR3 sequence: CASSQGSRGDTGELFF. In nucleotides, the CDR3 is TGCGCCAGCAGCCAAGGATCCAGGGGAGACACCGGGGAGCTGTTTTTT.

J is TRBJ1-3 and V is TRBV5-4; D is unclear. V was cut by 1 base and J by 8 bases, with 10 bases left in between. The CDR3 consists of 13 residues. Germline V gene data show CDR1 as SGHNT and CDR2 as YYREEE (reference sequence). The DNA for the CDR3 is TGTGCCAGCAGCTTGTCCGAGGGCTACACCATATATTTT. Translated, it gives CASSLSEGYTIYF.

This clone has just one count. The chain joins TRBV21-1 to TRBJ2-3; TRBD1, the table's D call, was not compared with the DNA. TRBV21-1 is shown as a pseudogene. The CDR3 totals 16 residues. The CDR3 DNA follows: TGTGCCAGCACCGTAAGAGGGACAGAGCAGAGACGCGCGCAGTATTTT. It specifies CASTVRGTEQRRAQYF.

The V gene is TRBV11-2, the J gene TRBJ2-1; 9 bases match TRBD2. There are 15 residues in the CDR3. The V gene's germline CDR1 is SGHAT and CDR2 FQNNGV. The V segment lost 2 bases and the J segment 9 bases; nucleotides outside the gene matches: 8. The CDR3 sequence: CASSLLPAGGFEQFF. CDR3 coding DNA: TGTGCCAGCAGCTTATTACCAGCGGGGGGTTTTGAGCAGTTCTTC.

The rearrangement links TRBV30 to TRBJ1-1, with 10 positions matching TRBD1. V lost 4 bases, J lost 10 bases, and 6 bases stayed unmatched. The length of the CDR3 is 12 residues. In germline, CDR1 is GTSNPN, CDR2 SVGIG (reference sequence). DNA for the CDR3: TGTGCCTGGAACCGGGACAGGGGAGGAGCTTTCTTT. Translated, it gives CAWNRDRGGAFF.

This clone was detected only a few times. This chain joins TRBV5-1 and TRBJ2-1; tentative D call: TRBD1 (6 bases). V lost 3 bases and J lost 7, with 14 bases in between. This CDR3 spans 14 amino acids. Germline loops: CDR1 SGHRS, CDR2 YFSETQ. CDR3 sequence: CASSYGQPGNEQFF. The CDR3, as DNA: TGCGCCAGCAGCTATGGACAGCCTGGTAATGAGCAGTTCTTC.

The rearrangement uses TRBV11-3 and TRBJ2-7, with 8 bases that match TRBD1. The V segment lost 5 bases and the J segment 5 bases; nucleotides outside the gene matches: 8. Germline V lookup: CDR1 SGHNT, CDR2 YENEEA. The CDR3 extends over 14 amino acids. CDR3 sequence reads: CASSPTGGSNEQYF. The CDR3 DNA follows: TGTGCCAGCAGCCCTACAGGGGGTTCGAACGAGCAGTACTTC.

This chain connects TRBV18 to TRBJ1-1; perhaps TRBD1 as D (5 bases). The V gene's germline CDR1 is KGHSH and CDR2 LQKENI. Trimming cost V 1 base and J 0 bases, with 12 bases left between them. This CDR3 has 16 residues. The DNA for the CDR3 is TGTGCCAGCTCACCACGGGGGGAGGGGATGAACACTGAAGCTTTCTTT. It translates to CASSPRGEGMNTEAFF.

This clone has a handful of counts. The chain couples TRBV19 to TRBJ2-6; no clear D gene. CDR1 and CDR2 (germline): LNHDA, SQIVND (reference sequence). This CDR3 has 14 amino acids. Trimming removed 8 bases from V and 0 bases from J, with 8 bases in between. The CDR3: CASGRVSGANVLTF. CDR3 nucleotides: TGTGCCAGTGGCCGGGTCTCTGGGGCCAACGTCCTGACTTTC.

In nucleotides, the CDR3 is TGTGCCAGCAGCATTTCGGGTCGCCACGAGCAGTACTTC. Its translation is CASSISGRHEQYF. The chain recombines TRBV5-5 with TRBJ2-7, with D uncertain. Per the germline V gene, CDR1 is SGHKS and CDR2 is YYEKEE (reference sequence). Trimming pared 4 bases from V and 5 bases from J, leaving 13 bases between. This CDR3 is built from 13 residues.

This clone occurred a few times. J is TRBJ1-1 and V is TRBV7-9, with TRBD1 identical over 7 bases. The CDR3 runs 11 residues. J gave up 10 bases and V 10 bases, and 9 bases lay outside the gene matches. The V gene's germline CDR1 is SEHNR and CDR2 FQNEAQ (reference sequence). The CDR3 DNA reads as TGTGCCATCCTCGGTAGGGGGCGAGCTTTCTTT. The encoded protein is CAILGRGRAFF.

The chain recombines TRBV11-2 with TRBJ2-7; maybe TRBD2 (5 bases). Germline V lookup: CDR1 SGHAT, CDR2 FQNNGV. The CDR3 spans 13 residues. V gave up 9 bases and J gave up 2 bases, with 14 bases separating them. CDR3 sequence (DNA): TGTGCCAGTATTAGGGCGGGCGCCTACGAGCAGTACTTC. Translation: CASIRAGAYEQYF.

The chain carries TRBV6-5 and TRBJ1-2; 9 bases are a match to TRBD1. Germline CDR1 and CDR2: MNHEY and SVGAGI. The CDR3 extends over 15 amino acids. J was trimmed by 5 bases and V by 7 bases; bases with no gene match: 11. The CDR3 nucleotides read TGTGCCAGCACCGAATTGGGACAGGGAAAGTATGGCTACACCTTC. Translation gives CASTELGQGKYGYTF.

This clone was recorded a few times. The chain employs TRBV7-9 and TRBJ2-3, with TRBD2 matching 8 bases. The length of the CDR3 is 16 residues. From germline, CDR1 is SEHNR and CDR2 FQNEAQ (reference sequence). The V gene end was trimmed by 2 bases and the J gene end by 3 bases; junction bases not matched to a gene: 7. The CDR3 nucleotides are TGTGCCAGCAGCTTAATAGAGGGACTAGGGACAGATACGCAGTATTTT. It specifies CASSLIEGLGTDTQYF.

This clone was found a few times. V is TRBV5-5 and J is TRBJ1-1; 10 bases match TRBD1. The CDR3 spans 15 residues. V shed 4 bases and J 1 base; nucleotides not matched to a gene: 4. From germline, CDR1 is SGHKS and CDR2 YYEKEE (reference sequence). DNA of the CDR3: TGTGCCAGCAGCCCCGGGGACAGGGGGAACACTGAAGCTTTCTTT. As protein: CASSPGDRGNTEAFF.

This clone was observed a handful of times. The J gene is TRBJ2-7, the V gene TRBV13; TRBD1 matches 9 bases. This CDR3 contains 15 residues. Trimming cost V 3 bases and J 6 bases; bases outside gene matches: 9. Germline loops: CDR1 PRHDT, CDR2 FYEKMQ (reference sequence). The CDR3 sequence is CASSFPGQGIGEQYF. The CDR3 bases are TGTGCCAGCAGCTTCCCGGGACAGGGTATTGGCGAGCAGTACTTC.

The chain is built from TRBV27 and TRBJ1-5; D uncertain. The germline V gene has CDR1 MNHEY and CDR2 SMNVEV (reference sequence). V lost 4 bases, J lost 3 bases, and 10 bases lay in between. The CDR3 extends over 14 amino acids. The CDR3 region is CASSSAEFNQPQHF. The CDR3 bases are TGTGCCAGCAGTTCCGCTGAGTTCAATCAGCCCCAGCATTTT.

CDR3 nucleotides: TGTGCCAGCAGTACCACGGGACAGGGATTAATCGAGCAGTACTTC. Translating gives CASSTTGQGLIEQYF. The chain has TRBV7-6 and TRBJ2-5; 9 bases fit TRBD1. The J call may be wrong; the DNA end is better matched by TRBJ2-7. This CDR3 region has 15 residues. Germline assignment: CDR1 SGHVS and CDR2 FNYEAQ.

V is TRBV2 and J is TRBJ1-4, with 8 positions matching TRBD1. The CDR3 length is 13 residues. CDR1 and CDR2 (germline): SNHLY, FYNNEI. Trimming took 6 bases from V and 7 from J; bases not matched to a gene: 4. This chain's CDR3 is CASRDRESEKLFF. The CDR3 DNA reads TGTGCCAGCAGGGACAGGGAGAGTGAAAAACTGTTTTTT.

This clone showed up just once. The gene calls are TRBV7-9 and TRBJ2-5, with 7 bases that match TRBD1. CDR3 length: 13 residues. Germline V lookup: CDR1 SEHNR, CDR2 FQNEAQ (reference sequence). V lost 3 bases to trimming and J lost 11 bases; unmatched junction nucleotides: 9. The chain's CDR3 is CASSLGTDLGQYF. DNA for the CDR3: TGTGCCAGCAGCTTGGGGACAGATCTCGGGCAGTACTTC.

This clone was detected a few times. The V and J genes are TRBV10-3 and TRBJ1-5; TRBD1 agrees at 8 bases. The CDR3 is 15 amino acids. The trim removed 3 bases at V and 5 bases at J, leaving 6 bases unmatched. Germline loops: CDR1 ENHRY, CDR2 SYGVKD. CDR3 sequence reads: CAISDGQGNHQPQHF. The CDR3 bases are TGTGCCATCAGTGACGGACAGGGAAACCATCAGCCCCAGCATTTT.

There are a few counts of this clone. The chain joins TRBV11-2 to TRBJ1-1; a possible D gene is TRBD1 (5 bases). The CDR3 is 14 residues long. In germline, CDR1 is SGHAT, CDR2 FQNNGV. V gave up 3 bases and J gave up 5 bases, with 13 bases separating them. The CDR3 is CASSLGLGRTEAFF. The CDR3 nucleotides read TGTGCCAGCAGCTTGGGACTAGGAAGGACTGAAGCTTTCTTT. The full variable domain, completed using reference TRBV11-2 and TRBJ1-1, is EAGVAQSPRYKIIEKRQSVAFWCNPISGHATLYWYQQILGQGPKLLIQFQNNGVVDDSQLPKDRFSAERLKGVDSTLKIQPAKLEDSAVYLCASSLGLGRTEAFFGQGTRLTVV.